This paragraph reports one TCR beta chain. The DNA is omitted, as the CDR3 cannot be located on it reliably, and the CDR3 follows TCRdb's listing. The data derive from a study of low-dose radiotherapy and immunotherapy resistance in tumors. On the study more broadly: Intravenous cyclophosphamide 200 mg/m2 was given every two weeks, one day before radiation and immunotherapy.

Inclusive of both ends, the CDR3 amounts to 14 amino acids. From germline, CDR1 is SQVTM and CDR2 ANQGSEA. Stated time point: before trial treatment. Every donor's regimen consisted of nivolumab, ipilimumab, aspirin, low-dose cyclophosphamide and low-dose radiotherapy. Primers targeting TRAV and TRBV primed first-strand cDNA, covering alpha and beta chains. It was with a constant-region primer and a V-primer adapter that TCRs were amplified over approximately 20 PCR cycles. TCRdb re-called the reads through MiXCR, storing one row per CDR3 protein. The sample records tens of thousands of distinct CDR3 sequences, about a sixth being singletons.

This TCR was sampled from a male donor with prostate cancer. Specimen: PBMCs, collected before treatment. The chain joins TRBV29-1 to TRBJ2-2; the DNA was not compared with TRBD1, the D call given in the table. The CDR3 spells CSVERQGSGELFFF.